The 18 T cell receptor beta chains listed next were all sequenced from one sample in a study of OX40 agonist ivuxolimab in advanced cancers. The method was immunoSEQ multiplex PCR; TCRdb's version includes in-frame clones alone and lacks a portion of them. The table records some 50,000 clones, roughly 93% of them present only once. Sample: CD4+ or CD8+ T cells sorted from blood, taken in a trial of the OX40 agonist ivuxolimab. Receptors were obtained from an adult with an advanced solid tumor such as melanoma, head and neck, liver or kidney cancer.

The V call is TRBV27, the J call TRBJ2-7; tentatively, D is TRBD2 (6 bases). Germline lookup yields CDR1 MNHEY and CDR2 SMNVEV (reference sequence). Trimming took 9 bases from V and 2 from J, leaving 14 bases between them. CDR3 length equals 13 residues. The CDR3 region is CASRGLSPYEQYF. DNA of the CDR3: TGTGCCAGTCGGGGACTTTCGCCCTACGAGCAGTACTTC.

The chain combines TRBV30 with TRBJ1-1; D gene uncertain. The CDR3 contains 11 residues. V was pared by 3 bases and J by 2 bases, with 4 bases between. Germline lookup yields CDR1 GTSNPN and CDR2 SVGIG (reference sequence). The CDR3 spells CAWRRNTEAFF. CDR3 DNA sequence: TGTGCCTGGAGAAGAAACACTGAAGCTTTCTTT.

V is TRBV27 and J is TRBJ2-1, with D possibly matching TRBD2 (5 bases). This CDR3 region has 14 residues. V was pared by 5 bases and J by 8 bases, with 16 bases between. Germline assignment: CDR1 MNHEY and CDR2 SMNVEV (reference sequence). Written as DNA, the CDR3 is TGTGCCAGCAGTCCGACCGGACTCCTCGATGAGCAGTTCTTC. This codes for CASSPTGLLDEQFF.

The chain has TRBV27 and TRBJ2-2; D is possibly TRBD1 (6 bases). Germline CDR1 reads MNHEY; CDR2 reads SMNVEV (reference sequence). Trimming stripped 4 bases from V and 7 bases from J, with 22 bases between. This CDR3 region has 17 residues. The CDR3, as DNA: TGTGCCAGCAGTTACCTGAGTGGACAGCTGCGGGTCGGGGAGCTGTTTTTT. Amino acids: CASSYLSGQLRVGELFF.

The chain has TRBV2 and TRBJ1-2, with D possibly TRBD1 on 5 matching bases. Germline CDR1 is SNHLY and CDR2 is FYNNEI. The CDR3 runs 15 residues. With 2 bases removed from V and 0 bases from J, the gap between germline ends came to 10 bases. This CDR3 is CASSEPTDTNYGYTF. CDR3 bases: TGTGCCAGCAGTGAACCAACGGACACTAACTATGGCTACACCTTC.

This clone was recorded once. The chain carries TRBV4-2 and TRBJ2-5; tentatively, D is TRBD2 (6 bases). Trimming took 4 bases from V and 2 from J, leaving 17 bases between them. This CDR3 has 16 residues. CDR1 is LGHNA, CDR2 YNFKEQ, per germline. Here the CDR3 reads CASSRRGSGPQETQYF. Written as DNA, the CDR3 is TGTGCCAGCAGCCGGCGGGGTAGCGGACCTCAAGAGACCCAGTACTTC.

This chain links TRBV27 with TRBJ2-3, with D possibly being TRBD2 (5 bases). From germline, CDR1 is MNHEY and CDR2 SMNVEV (reference sequence). The CDR3 is 16 residues long. V dropped 3 bases and J dropped 0 bases, with 13 bases sitting between them. This chain's CDR3 is CASSFSSLTSTDTQYF. DNA of the CDR3: TGTGCCAGCAGTTTTTCTAGCTTAACTAGCACAGATACGCAGTATTTT.

This rearrangement joins TRBV28 to TRBJ2-1; weak D call: TRBD2 (5 bases). Germline CDR1 MDHEN, CDR2 SYDVKM. V shed 2 bases and J shed 0 bases, with 14 bases lying between them. CDR3 size: 17 residues. The CDR3, as DNA: TGTGCCAGCAGTTTAAATTTGAGGGAGAGCTCCTACAATGAGCAGTTCTTC. Translating gives CASSLNLRESSYNEQFF. The variable domain in full, with the rest retrieved from reference TRBV28 and TRBJ2-1, is DVKVTQSSRYLVKRTGEKVFLECVQDMDHENMFWYRQDPGLGLRLIYFSYDVKMKEKGDIPEGYSVSREKKERFSLILESASTNQTSMYLCASSLNLRESSYNEQFFGPGTRLTVL.

The CDR3 sequence: CASSLVSGSYNEQFF. DNA for the CDR3: TGTGCCAGCAGCTTAGTCAGCGGGAGTTACAATGAGCAGTTCTTC. V is TRBV7-2 and J is TRBJ2-1; 8 nucleotides match TRBD2. Germline-derived CDR1 and CDR2 are SGHTA and FQGNSA. The CDR3 has 15 amino acids. With 1 base clipped from V and 4 bases from J, the junction kept 3 bases outside the gene matches.

V gene TRBV7-9 combines with J gene TRBJ2-3; TRBD2 aligns across 12 bases. The length of the CDR3 is 19 residues. V was clipped by 6 bases and J by 6 bases; unmatched bases: 19. Germline CDR1 is SEHNR and CDR2 is FQNEAQ (reference sequence). The CDR3, as DNA: TGTGCCAGCAGTCTAGGAACTAGCGGGAGGTCGCCTTTCACTGATACGCAGTATTTT. Residues: CASSLGTSGRSPFTDTQYF.

This clone was found once. CDR3 protein: CAWSAVYEQYF. The DNA of the CDR3 is TGTGCCTGGAGTGCTGTCTACGAGCAGTACTTC. The chain links TRBV30 to TRBJ2-7, with no clear D. V was pared by 1 base and J by 3 bases, with 4 bases between. The germline gives CDR1 GTSNPN, CDR2 SVGIG (reference sequence). The CDR3 runs 11 residues.

The CDR3 region has the DNA TGTGCCAGCAGCCAACAGGGTAGGCGGTTGGATACGCAGTATTTT. Protein sequence: CASSQQGRRLDTQYF. This chain links TRBV28 with TRBJ2-3; D might be TRBD1 (6 bases). CDR1 is MDHEN and CDR2 is SYDVKM in the germline V gene. The CDR3 contains 15 residues. The ends were cut back, 6 bases at V and 6 bases at J, with 19 bases in the middle.

V usage is TRBV27 and J usage is TRBJ2-3; tentatively, D is TRBD2 (7 bases). Germline CDR1 reads MNHEY; CDR2 reads SMNVEV (reference sequence). The length of the CDR3 is 15 residues. V was trimmed by 3 bases and J by 9 bases, leaving 19 bases between them. The CDR3, as DNA: TGTGCCAGCAGTTTGTCTCCTCGGGGGGACATCACGCAGTATTTT. It encodes CASSLSPRGDITQYF.

J is TRBJ2-5 and V is TRBV2, with TRBD2 matching 10 bases. With V trimmed by 5 bases and J by 4 bases, 16 bases remained unmatched. Germline CDR1 and CDR2: SNHLY and FYNNEI. The length of the CDR3 is 18 residues. The CDR3 DNA reads TGTGCCAGCAGTCCACCCCAGCGGGAGGGCCCGAAATCAGAGACCCAGTACTTC. Its translation is CASSPPQREGPKSETQYF.

The chain combines TRBV5-8 with TRBJ1-1; D ambiguous. The length of the CDR3 is 15 residues. The germline V and J ends were trimmed by 2 bases and 7 bases, with 18 bases remaining between them. Per germline, CDR1 SGHTS and CDR2 YDEGEE. CDR3 region: CASSLGRTTLLEAFF. CDR3 bases: TGTGCCAGCAGCTTAGGACGGACTACCCTCCTTGAAGCTTTCTTT.

The chain couples TRBV5-1 to TRBJ1-1, with no clear D. Looked up from germline, CDR1 is SGHRS and CDR2 is YFSETQ. Trimming removed 2 bases at V and 0 bases at J, with 11 bases between. The CDR3 is 15 residues long. The CDR3 spells CASSFARFLNTEAFF. The CDR3 DNA is TGCGCCAGCAGCTTCGCCAGGTTCCTGAACACTGAAGCTTTCTTT.

The rearrangement links TRBV20-1 to TRBJ2-7, with TRBD1 matching over 8 bases. This CDR3 contains 11 residues. Unmatched junction bases numbered 9, after V lost 5 bases and J lost 12 bases. Germline V gene sequence: CDR1 DFQATT, CDR2 SNEGSKA (reference sequence). CDR3 nucleotide sequence: TGCAGTGCTCGTAAGGACAGGGACCTGTACTTC. This codes for CSARKDRDLYF.

This rearrangement joins TRBV28 to TRBJ2-7, with D perhaps TRBD1 (6 bases). Germline V gene lookup returns CDR1 MDHEN and CDR2 SYDVKM. The CDR3 has 15 amino acids. V was trimmed by 3 bases and J by 1 base, leaving 13 bases between them. CDR3 protein: CASSFYRVSSYEQYF. Here the CDR3 DNA reads TGTGCCAGCAGTTTCTACAGGGTTAGTTCCTACGAGCAGTACTTC.